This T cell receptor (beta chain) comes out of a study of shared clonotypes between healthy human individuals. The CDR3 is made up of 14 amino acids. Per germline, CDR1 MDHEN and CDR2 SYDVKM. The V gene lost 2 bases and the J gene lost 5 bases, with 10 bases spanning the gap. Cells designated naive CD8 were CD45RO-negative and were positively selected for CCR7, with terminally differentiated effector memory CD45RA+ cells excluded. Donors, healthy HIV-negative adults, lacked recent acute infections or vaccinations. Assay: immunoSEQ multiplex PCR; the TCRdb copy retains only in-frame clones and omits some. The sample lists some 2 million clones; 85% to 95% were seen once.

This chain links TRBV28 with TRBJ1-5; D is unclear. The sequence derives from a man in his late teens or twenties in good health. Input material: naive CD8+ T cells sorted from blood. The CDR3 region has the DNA TGTGCCAGCAGTTTAACCCCGACCTATCAGCCCCAGCATTTT. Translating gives CASSLTPTYQPQHF. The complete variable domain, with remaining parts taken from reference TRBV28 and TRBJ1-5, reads DVKVTQSSRYLVKRTGEKVFLECVQDMDHENMFWYRQDPGLGLRLIYFSYDVKMKEKGDIPEGYSVSREKKERFSLILESASTNQTSMYLCASSLTPTYQPQHFGDGTRLSIL.